This T cell receptor beta chain was observed in a study of cytomegalovirus exposure and HLA in healthy donors. Germline V lookup: CDR1 MDHEN, CDR2 SYDVKM. Trimming cost V 5 bases and J 2 bases; bases outside gene matches: 4. The CDR3 contains 14 residues. A single count supports this clone. The antigen is unknown. Study-wide findings and caveats: Researchers catalogued about 150 TCR beta chains as cytomegalovirus-associated.

The primer mix had 60 Vbeta and 13 Jbeta primers. Sequencing was performed with immunoSEQ multiplex PCR; in TCRdb, only in-frame clones are kept and a portion is missing. This table has roughly 120,000 clones, roughly 78% appearing once. The sequencing input was PBMCs. The J gene is TRBJ2-7, the V gene TRBV28; 9 bases map to TRBD1. The sequence derives from a woman in her twenties or thirties in good health and CMV-seronegative. The DNA for the CDR3 is TGTGCCAGCAGTCGGGACAGGGTAACCTACGAGCAGTACTTC. Translated: CASSRDRVTYEQYF.